This record looks at one TCR beta chain sequence and its context. Per the germline V gene, CDR1 is LNHDA and CDR2 is SQIVND (reference sequence). With 3 bases clipped from V and 1 base from J, the junction kept 4 bases outside the gene matches. The CDR3 loop spans 16 amino acids. The table came from immunoSEQ multiplex PCR; TCRdb's copy has only in-frame clones and leaves some out. The table records roughly 95,000 clones, approximately 93% of them present only once. The data derive from a study of control samples from healthy donors and cancer patients. This receptor was taken from a woman aged 25 to 39 in good health. This rearrangement joins TRBV19 to TRBJ1-5, with 9 positions matching TRBD1. Source material: blood. This CDR3 is CASSMGQGLSNQPQHF. CDR3 DNA sequence: TGTGCCAGTAGTATGGGACAGGGCTTGAGCAATCAGCCCCAGCATTTT.